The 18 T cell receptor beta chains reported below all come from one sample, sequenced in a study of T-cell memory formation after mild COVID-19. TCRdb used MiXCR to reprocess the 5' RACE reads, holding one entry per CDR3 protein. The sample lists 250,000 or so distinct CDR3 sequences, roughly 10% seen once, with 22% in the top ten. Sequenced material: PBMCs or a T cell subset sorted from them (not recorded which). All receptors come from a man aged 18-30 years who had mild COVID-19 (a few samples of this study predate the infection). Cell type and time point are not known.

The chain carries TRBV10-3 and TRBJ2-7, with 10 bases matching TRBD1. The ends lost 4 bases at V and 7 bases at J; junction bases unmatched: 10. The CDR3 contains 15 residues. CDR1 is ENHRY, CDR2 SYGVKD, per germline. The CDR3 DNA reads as TGTGCCATCAGTGGGGGGGACAGGGGAATGAGGGAGCAGTACTTC. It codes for CAISGGDRGMREQYF.

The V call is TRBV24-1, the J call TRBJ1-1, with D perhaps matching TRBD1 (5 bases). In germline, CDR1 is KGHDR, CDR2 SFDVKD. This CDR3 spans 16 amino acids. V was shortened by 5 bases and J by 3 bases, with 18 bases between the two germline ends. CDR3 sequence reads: CATSAAGRGRHTEAFF. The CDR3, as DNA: TGTGCCACCAGTGCCGCGGGGAGGGGAAGACACACTGAAGCTTTCTTT.

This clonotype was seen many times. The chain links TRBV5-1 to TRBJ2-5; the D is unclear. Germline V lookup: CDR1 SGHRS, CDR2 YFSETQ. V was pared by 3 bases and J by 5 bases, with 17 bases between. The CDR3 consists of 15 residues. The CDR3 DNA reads TGCGCCAGCAGCTGGGCTGACCCGGAGAGGGAGACCCAGTACTTC. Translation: CASSWADPERETQYF.

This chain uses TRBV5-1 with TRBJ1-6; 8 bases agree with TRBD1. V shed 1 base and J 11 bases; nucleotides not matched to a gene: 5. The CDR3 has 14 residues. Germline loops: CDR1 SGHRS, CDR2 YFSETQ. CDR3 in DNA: TGCGCCAGCAGCTTGACAGGGGGAGAGGCACCCCTCCACTTT. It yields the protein CASSLTGGEAPLHF.

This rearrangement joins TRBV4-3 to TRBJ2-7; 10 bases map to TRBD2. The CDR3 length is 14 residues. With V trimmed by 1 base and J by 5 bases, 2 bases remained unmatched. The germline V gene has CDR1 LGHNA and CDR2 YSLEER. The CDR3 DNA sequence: TGCGCCAGCAGCCAAGGGCTAGCGGGGGACGAGCAGTACTTC. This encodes CASSQGLAGDEQYF.

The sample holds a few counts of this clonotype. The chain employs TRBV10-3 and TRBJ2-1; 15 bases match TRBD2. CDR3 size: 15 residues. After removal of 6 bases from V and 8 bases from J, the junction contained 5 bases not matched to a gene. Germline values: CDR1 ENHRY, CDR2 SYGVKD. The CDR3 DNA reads TGTGCCATCAGGGGACTAGCGGGGGGTATGGATGAGCAGTTCTTC. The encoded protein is CAIRGLAGGMDEQFF.

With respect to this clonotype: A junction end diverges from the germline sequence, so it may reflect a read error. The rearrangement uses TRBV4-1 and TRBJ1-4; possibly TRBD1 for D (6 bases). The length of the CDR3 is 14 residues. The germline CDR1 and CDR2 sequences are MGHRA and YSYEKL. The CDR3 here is CASSPGTPGEKLFF. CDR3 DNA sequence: TGCGCCAGCAGCCCCGGGACACCAGGGGAAAAACTCTTTTTT.

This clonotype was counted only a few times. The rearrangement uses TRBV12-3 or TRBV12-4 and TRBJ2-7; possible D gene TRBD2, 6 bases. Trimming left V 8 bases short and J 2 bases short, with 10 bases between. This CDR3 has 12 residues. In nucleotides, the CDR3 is TGTGCCAGCGGCCGGAGGGCCTACGAGCAGTACTTC. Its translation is CASGRRAYEQYF.

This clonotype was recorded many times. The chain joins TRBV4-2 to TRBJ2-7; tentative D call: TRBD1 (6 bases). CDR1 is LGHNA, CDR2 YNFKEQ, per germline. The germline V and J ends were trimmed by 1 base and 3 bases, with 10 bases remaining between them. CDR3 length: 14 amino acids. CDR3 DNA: TGTGCCAGCAGCCAAGTGGGACAAGGCTACGAGCAGTACTTC. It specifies CASSQVGQGYEQYF.

The CDR3 bases are TGTGCCAGCAGTCCTGGACTAGCGCCCTACAATGAGCAGTTCTTC. Translating gives CASSPGLAPYNEQFF. This rearrangement joins TRBV6-6 to TRBJ2-1; 9 bases fit TRBD2. This CDR3 comprises 15 residues. Germline loops: CDR1 MNHNY, CDR2 SVGAGI (reference sequence). The trim removed 5 bases at V and 2 bases at J, leaving 4 bases unmatched.

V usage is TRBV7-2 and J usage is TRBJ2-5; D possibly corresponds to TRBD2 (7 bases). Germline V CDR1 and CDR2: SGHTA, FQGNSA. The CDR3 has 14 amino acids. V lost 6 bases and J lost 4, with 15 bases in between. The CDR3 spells CASSQHREGETQYF. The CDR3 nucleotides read TGTGCCAGCAGTCAGCACAGGGAGGGAGAGACCCAGTACTTC.

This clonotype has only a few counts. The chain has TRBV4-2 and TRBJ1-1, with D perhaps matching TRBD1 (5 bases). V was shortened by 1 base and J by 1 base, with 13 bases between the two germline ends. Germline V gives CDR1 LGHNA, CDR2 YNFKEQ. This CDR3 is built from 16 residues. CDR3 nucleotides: TGTGCCAGCAGCCAAGCTTCGCGGGACGGGAACACTGAAGCTTTCTTT. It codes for CASSQASRDGNTEAFF.

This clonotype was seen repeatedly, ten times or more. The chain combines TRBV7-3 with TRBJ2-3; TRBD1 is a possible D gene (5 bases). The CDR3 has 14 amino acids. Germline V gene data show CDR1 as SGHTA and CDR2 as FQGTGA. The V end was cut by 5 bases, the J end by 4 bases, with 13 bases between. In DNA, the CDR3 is TGTGCCAGCAGCCGGGCAGGGCTCCCAGATACGCAGTATTTT. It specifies CASSRAGLPDTQYF.

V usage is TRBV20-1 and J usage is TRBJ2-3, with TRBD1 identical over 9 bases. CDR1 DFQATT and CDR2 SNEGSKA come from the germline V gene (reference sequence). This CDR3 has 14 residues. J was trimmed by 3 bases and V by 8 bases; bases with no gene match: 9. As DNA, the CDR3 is TGCAGTTCCGGGACAGGGTTGGGGACAGATACGCAGTATTTT. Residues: CSSGTGLGTDTQYF.

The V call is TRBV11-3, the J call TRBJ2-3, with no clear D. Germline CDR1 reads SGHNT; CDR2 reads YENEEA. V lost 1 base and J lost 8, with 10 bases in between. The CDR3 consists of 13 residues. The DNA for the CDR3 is TGTGCCAGCAGCTTAGGACCCGCCGCTACGCAGTATTTT. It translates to CASSLGPAATQYF.

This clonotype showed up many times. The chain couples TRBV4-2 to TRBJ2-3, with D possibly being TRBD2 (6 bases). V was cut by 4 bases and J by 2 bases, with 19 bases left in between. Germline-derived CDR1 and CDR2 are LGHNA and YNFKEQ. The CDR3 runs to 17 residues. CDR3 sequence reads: CASSRGVAESFTDTQYF. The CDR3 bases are TGTGCCAGCAGCCGGGGAGTAGCGGAGTCTTTCACAGATACGCAGTATTTT.

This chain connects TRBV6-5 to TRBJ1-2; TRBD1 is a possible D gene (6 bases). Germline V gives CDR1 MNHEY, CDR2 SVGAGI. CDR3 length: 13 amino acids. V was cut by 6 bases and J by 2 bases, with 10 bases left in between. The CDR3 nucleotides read TGTGCCAGCAGCTCCGGGACAAACTATGGCTACACCTTC. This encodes CASSSGTNYGYTF.

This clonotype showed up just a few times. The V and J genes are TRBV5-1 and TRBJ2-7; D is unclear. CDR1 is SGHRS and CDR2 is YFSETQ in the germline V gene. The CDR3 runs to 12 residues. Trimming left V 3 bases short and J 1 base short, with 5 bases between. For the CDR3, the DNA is TGCGCCAGCAGCTGCCGATCCTACGAGCAGTACGTC. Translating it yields CASSCRSYEQYV.